The T cell receptor (beta chain) under discussion was sequenced for a study of OX40 agonist ivuxolimab in advanced cancers. Study summary: Ivuxolimab, an agonist antibody against OX40 (CD134), was given to patients.

Patients who had autoimmune disease history or got systemic immunosuppression were left out. Study-wide findings and caveats: CD4+ and CD8+ T cells in blood underwent clonal expansion by week 6 at 0.1 to 3.0 mg/kg. Still undetermined is the antigen specificity of the expanded peripheral T cells.

Trimming removed 3 bases from V and 4 bases from J, with 18 bases in between. Looked up from germline, CDR1 is GTSNPN and CDR2 is SVGIG (reference sequence). The CDR3 runs 16 residues. Data came from immunoSEQ multiplex PCR; TCRdb stores just in-frame clones and leaves some out. Here the sample spans tens of thousands of clones, 80% to 90% being singletons. A remark on this clone: Its antigen remains unknown.

This TCR came from an adult with an advanced solid tumor such as melanoma, head and neck, liver or kidney cancer. The sample consisted of CD4+ or CD8+ T cells sorted from blood, taken in a trial of the OX40 agonist ivuxolimab. V is TRBV30 and J is TRBJ1-4; D uncertain. In DNA form, the CDR3 reads TGTGCCTGGAGCCACCGGCGGGGAGGAGGTAATGAAAAACTGTTTTTT. Protein: CAWSHRRGGGNEKLFF.